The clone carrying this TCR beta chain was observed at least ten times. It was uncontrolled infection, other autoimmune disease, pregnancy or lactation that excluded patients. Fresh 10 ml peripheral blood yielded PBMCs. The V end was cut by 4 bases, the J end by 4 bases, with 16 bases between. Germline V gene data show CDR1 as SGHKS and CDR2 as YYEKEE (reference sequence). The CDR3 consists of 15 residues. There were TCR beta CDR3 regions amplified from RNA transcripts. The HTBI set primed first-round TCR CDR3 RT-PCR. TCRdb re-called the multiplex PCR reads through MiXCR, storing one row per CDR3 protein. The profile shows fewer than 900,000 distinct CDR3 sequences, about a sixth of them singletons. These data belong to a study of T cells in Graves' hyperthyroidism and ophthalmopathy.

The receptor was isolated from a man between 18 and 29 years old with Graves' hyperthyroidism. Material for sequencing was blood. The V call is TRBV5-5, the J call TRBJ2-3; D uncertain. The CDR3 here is CASSEWTTPPDTQYF. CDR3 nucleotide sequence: TGTGCCAGCAGCGAGTGGACCACCCCCCCAGATACGCAGTATTTT.